This T cell receptor (beta chain) was obtained from a study of shared clonotypes between healthy human individuals. Findings and caveats of the study: Shared clonotypes across all four donors exceeded non-shared ones in generation probability. How much donors shared clonotypes was expected to be affected by sequencing depth.

This clone was seen more than once but under ten times. What it binds is unknown. Produced via immunoSEQ multiplex PCR; TCRdb's table is partial and in-frame only. Counted here are 600,000 to 750,000 clones, about two thirds occurring once; the ten biggest clones make up approximately 1.7%. The CDR3 extends over 14 amino acids. V was pared by 6 bases and J by 5 bases, with 3 bases of the junction left unmatched. Germline V lookup: CDR1 MNHNS, CDR2 SASEGT. The rearrangement uses TRBV6-1 and TRBJ2-3; 12 nucleotides match TRBD2. The sample taken for sequencing was memory CD4+ T cells sorted from blood. Subset specified: CD45RA-negative fraction. The clonotype was recovered from a woman in her twenties or thirties in good health. CDR3 residues: CASRTLAGGDTQYF. In DNA form, the CDR3 reads TGTGCCAGCAGGACACTAGCGGGGGGAGATACGCAGTATTTT.